Below, 14 T cell receptor beta chains from the same sample are listed, as sequenced in a study of OX40 agonist ivuxolimab in advanced cancers. Clones were sequenced by immunoSEQ multiplex PCR, and TCRdb holds only the in-frame ones, with some missing. The sample comprises about 11,000 clones, about three quarters of which are singletons, and about 19% rests with the top ten. Sequencing was performed on CD4+ or CD8+ T cells sorted from blood, taken in a trial of the OX40 agonist ivuxolimab. These TCRs come from an adult with an advanced solid tumor such as melanoma, head and neck, liver or kidney cancer.

This chain uses TRBV5-4 with TRBJ1-4; D possibly corresponds to TRBD1 (5 bases). The CDR3 consists of 16 residues. Trimming took off 0 bases at V and 7 bases at J, with 16 bases between the two ends. Germline-derived CDR1 and CDR2 are SGHNT and YYREEE (reference sequence). The CDR3 sequence: CASSLVGGESGEKLFF. The CDR3 nucleotides read TGTGCCAGCAGCTTGGTGGGGGGGGAGTCTGGTGAAAAACTGTTTTTT.

The rearrangement links TRBV9 to TRBJ2-1; either TRBD1 or TRBD2 may supply D (5 bases each). CDR1 is SGDLS and CDR2 is YYNGEE in the germline V gene. Trimming stripped 0 bases from V and 7 bases from J, with 11 bases between. CDR3 size: 14 residues. CDR3 coding DNA: TGTGCCAGCAGCGTAGAGGGACGCCCTAATGAGCAGTTCTTC. Amino acid sequence: CASSVEGRPNEQFF.

V gene TRBV6-5 combines with J gene TRBJ2-2; D ambiguous. The germline V gene has CDR1 MNHEY and CDR2 SVGAGI. Trimming pared 2 bases from V and 8 bases from J, leaving 12 bases between. The CDR3 consists of 14 residues. CDR3 nucleotide sequence: TGTGCCAGCAGTTACCTTGGTTCGGGTGGGGAGCTGTTTTTT. This translates into CASSYLGSGGELFF.

The chain has TRBV5-1 and TRBJ1-1; TRBD1 matches at 9 bases. Trimming removed 4 bases from V and 5 bases from J; junction bases left unmatched: 9. The CDR3 has 15 amino acids. Per germline, CDR1 SGHRS and CDR2 YFSETQ. CDR3 region: CASSPPTGQGTEAFF. The DNA for the CDR3 is TGCGCCAGCAGCCCCCCTACAGGACAGGGGACTGAAGCTTTCTTT.

The V and J genes are TRBV19 and TRBJ2-7; TRBD1 matches at 7 bases. The germline V gene has CDR1 LNHDA and CDR2 SQIVND (reference sequence). The J segment lost 1 base and the V segment lost 3 bases, leaving 3 bases of the junction unmatched. The CDR3 length is 14 residues. CDR3 in DNA: TGTGCCAGTAGTATGACAGGGACGTCCTACGAGCAGTACTTC. Translated, it gives CASSMTGTSYEQYF.

The chain joins TRBV30 to TRBJ2-7; the D gene is possibly TRBD1 (5 bases). This CDR3 contains 11 residues. V was pared by 1 base and J by 8 bases, with 9 bases between. Germline V lookup: CDR1 GTSNPN, CDR2 SVGIG (reference sequence). CDR3 region: CAWSEGEQQYF. The CDR3 DNA is TGTGCCTGGAGTGAAGGGGAACAGCAGTACTTC.

This chain links TRBV9 with TRBJ2-2; D is unresolved. Germline V gene sequence: CDR1 SGDLS, CDR2 YYNGEE. Trimming left V 0 bases short and J 1 base short, with 10 bases between. This CDR3 comprises 16 residues. CDR3 region: CASSVGKALNTGELFF. DNA of the CDR3: TGTGCCAGCAGCGTAGGAAAGGCTTTGAACACCGGGGAGCTGTTTTTT.

The V gene is TRBV9, the J gene TRBJ2-7; TRBD1 might be the D (6 bases). V lost 0 bases and J lost 3, with 13 bases in between. The CDR3 is 15 amino acids. Germline V gene sequence: CDR1 SGDLS, CDR2 YYNGEE. Here the CDR3 DNA reads TGTGCCAGCAGCGTAGCAGGGGAGAGTTTCTACGAGCAGTACTTC. This gives the protein CASSVAGESFYEQYF. The entire variable domain, with the rest obtained from reference TRBV9 and TRBJ2-7, is as follows: DSGVTQTPKHLITATGQRVTLRCSPRSGDLSVYWYQQSLDQGLQFLIQYYNGEERAKGNILERFSAQQFPDLHSELNLSSLELGDSALYFCASSVAGESFYEQYFGPGTRLTVT.

J is TRBJ2-5 and V is TRBV7-2; perhaps D is TRBD1 or TRBD2 (5 bases each). The CDR3 totals 15 residues. Germline assignment: CDR1 SGHTA and CDR2 FQGNSA. Trimming left V 4 bases short and J 4 bases short, with 16 bases between. The CDR3: CASSSVGVFSETQYF. The CDR3 DNA reads TGTGCCAGCAGCTCCGTGGGGGTGTTTTCAGAGACCCAGTACTTC.

The chain carries TRBV21-1 and TRBJ2-7; TRBD1, the table's D call, lacks a check against the DNA. TRBV21-1 is recorded as a pseudogene. CDR3 length: 17 amino acids. CDR3 nucleotide sequence: TGTGCCAGCAGCAAAGATCGGTCCAGGGGGTTTACCGACGAGCAGTACTTC. It translates to CASSKDRSRGFTDEQYF.

This clone was seen only once. V gene TRBV7-6 combines with J gene TRBJ2-1; D is uncertain. The CDR3 runs to 17 residues. V was clipped by 1 base and J by 0 bases, with 13 bases between them. Per germline, CDR1 SGHVS and CDR2 FNYEAQ. The CDR3 protein is CASSLGLGGSSYNEQFF. In nucleotides, the CDR3 is TGTGCCAGCAGCTTAGGCTTGGGCGGCAGCTCCTACAATGAGCAGTTCTTC.

V is TRBV29-1 and J is TRBJ2-7; TRBD1 is a possible D gene (6 bases). V was pared by 3 bases and J by 5 bases, with 14 bases between. Germline loops: CDR1 SQVTM, CDR2 ANQGSEA. The CDR3 covers 13 residues. CDR3 DNA sequence: TGCAGCGTTGAGGGGTCAGGGGTCGACGAGCAGTACTTC. Translated, it gives CSVEGSGVDEQYF.

V gene TRBV7-8 combines with J gene TRBJ2-1, with 7 positions matching TRBD2. The CDR3 extends over 16 amino acids. J gave up 3 bases and V 1 base, and 6 bases lay outside the gene matches. Germline CDR1 and CDR2: SGHVS and FQNEAQ. As DNA, the CDR3 is TGTGCCAGCAGCTTAGTGGTGGGAGGGATCTACAATGAGCAGTTCTTC. As protein: CASSLVVGGIYNEQFF.

J is TRBJ2-7 and V is TRBV7-6; D ambiguous. Trimming removed 3 bases from V and 5 bases from J, with 11 bases in between. Germline CDR1 is SGHVS and CDR2 is FNYEAQ. The CDR3 runs 13 residues. The CDR3 DNA reads TGTGCCAGCAGCTTCGGCCCGGCCGACGAGCAGTACTTC. This encodes CASSFGPADEQYF.